The clone carrying this T cell receptor (beta chain) was seen a handful of times. The antigen remains undetermined. This sample was taken from a study of blood T cells in healthy people across ages. Regarding the study as a whole: Diversity was higher, and naive CD4+ cells more numerous, in long-lived donors than in aged donors. Diversity estimated from one million T cells was considered an underestimate.

CDR1 SGHAT and CDR2 FQDESV come from the germline V gene (reference sequence). The ends lost 5 bases at V and 5 bases at J; junction bases unmatched: 8. The CDR3 loop spans 15 amino acids. A second PCR, run for about 7 to 12 cycles, used a sample-barcoded 5' primer plus a J-beta primer mix. In TCRdb, the 5' RACE reads were re-called with MiXCR into one record per CDR3 protein. The sample shows roughly 800,000 distinct CDR3 sequences, roughly 64% of them seen only once. The clonotype comes from a man aged 25 to 40 in good health. The specimen was blood. V gene TRBV11-1 combines with J gene TRBJ2-7, with 11 bases lining up with TRBD2. The CDR3: CASSVVAGGPNEQYF. The CDR3 DNA reads as TGTGCCAGCAGCGTAGTAGCGGGAGGGCCCAACGAGCAGTACTTC.